This TCR beta chain was retrieved from a study of T cells after yellow fever vaccination (dated by TCRdb to between 2018 and 2020). Regarding the research as a whole: The SMART-Seq v4 Ultra Low Input RNA kit was used to prepare libraries from fractions with low cell numbers. Two healthy male donors made up the cohort, one aged 18 to 30 years and the other aged 30 to 40 years. To track T-cell clones before and after primary and booster YFV17D yellow fever vaccination, bulk TCR alpha and beta repertoires were sequenced longitudinally. Blood was drawn at multiple timepoints before and after primary and secondary immunization, with bulk PBMC replicates and cell subsets isolated.

Counted from cysteine to phenylalanine, this CDR3 has 12 amino acids. Solely the CDR3 DNA is kept, with 36 bases framed from the first base. Taken from the germline V gene, the CDR1 and CDR2 loops are ENHRY and SYGVKD. Deletion took 1 base off V and 10 bases off J, with a span of 8 bases between the germline ends. TCR cDNA was synthesized by 5'RACE template switching, which introduced a universal primer site and unique molecular identifiers. cDNA synthesis was primed from both the TCR alpha and TCR beta constant segments. Library amplification used two PCR steps, and the second PCR step added sample barcodes and sequencing adapters. Sequencing of the libraries was done on either Illumina HiSeq 2500 (2x100 bp) or NovaSeq (2x150 bp). The authors' analysis ran thus. MIGEC was used to demultiplex reads and collapse the reads into UMI consensus sequences, and MiXCR was used for V(D)J alignment. Vaccine-responding clonotypes were defined with edgeR using replicate PBMC samples, requiring FDR below 0.01 and a log2 fold change above 5 up to day 15. Each bulk clonotype was labeled CD4 or CD8 based on which sequenced repertoire, CD4 or CD8, contained the clonotype at higher abundance. TCRdb took the public reads, trimmed them with fastp at Q25, ran MiXCR for clone calling and kept in-frame beta chains. For every CDR3 protein sequence, its rows merge into one entry that carries the most common genes and DNA. The V and J calls reflect TCRdb's pipeline rather than the authors' work. The sample table lists 510,000 or so distinct CDR3 sequences, about 19% of them with a count of one. The ten largest clones take up 14% of the sample.

According to the study, the label for this sample's treatment or condition signals: live attenuated yellow fever vaccine strain. At each blood-draw timepoint, two biological replicates of bulk PBMCs were collected. PBMCs were isolated from peripheral blood using a standard Ficoll-Paque protocol. TriZol was used to extract RNA from bulk PBMCs, CD4 and CD8 fractions, and dextramer-positive and dextramer-negative fractions. Worth noting for this clonotype: What this receptor recognizes is not known. Base qualities were left out, and no much larger clone turns up one base away.

On the study overall, not on this receptor specifically: Because the study included only two donors, the extent to which the findings can be generalized is limited. The secondary T-cell response was weaker than the primary response but faster, peaking on day 5 instead of day 15. Most clones expanded after primary vaccination (around 96% of CD4 and around 89% of CD8) were re-detected after the booster, suggesting that broad memory maintenance occurred. FACS-sorted repertoires could contain abundant contaminating clonotypes from the bulk population, so computational filtering was required. A small fraction of clonotypes showed up in both the CD4 and CD8 compartments, probably as a result of convergent recombination.

The source material was PBMCs, sampled 15 days after the yellow fever booster vaccination. The chain links TRBV10-3 with TRBJ2-1; the D gene is not confidently resolved. This sequence originates from a man aged 30-40 years who received the YFV17D yellow fever vaccine. The nucleotide sequence reads TGTGCCATCAGTGAGTACCAAGCCGAGCAGTTCTTC. This gives the protein CAISEYQAEQFF.